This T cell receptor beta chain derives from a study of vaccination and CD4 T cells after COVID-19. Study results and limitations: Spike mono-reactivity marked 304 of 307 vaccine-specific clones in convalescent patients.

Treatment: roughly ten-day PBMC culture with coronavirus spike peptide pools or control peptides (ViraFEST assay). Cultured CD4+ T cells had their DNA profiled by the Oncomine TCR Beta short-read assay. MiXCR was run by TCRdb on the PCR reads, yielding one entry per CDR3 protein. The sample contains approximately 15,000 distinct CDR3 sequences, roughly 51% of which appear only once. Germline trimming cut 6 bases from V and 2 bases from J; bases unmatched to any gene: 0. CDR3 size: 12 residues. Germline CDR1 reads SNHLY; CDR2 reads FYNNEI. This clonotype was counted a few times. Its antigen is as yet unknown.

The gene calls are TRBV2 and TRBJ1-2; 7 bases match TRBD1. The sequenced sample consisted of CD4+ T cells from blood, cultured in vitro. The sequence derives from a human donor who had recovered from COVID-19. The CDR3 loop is CASRDRNYGYTF. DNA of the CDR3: TGTGCCAGCAGGGACAGGAACTATGGCTACACCTTC. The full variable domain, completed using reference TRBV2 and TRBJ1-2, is EPEVTQTPSHQVTQMGQEVILRCVPISNHLYFYWYRQILGQKVEFLVSFYNNEISEKSEIFDDQFSVERPDGSNFTLKIRSTKLEDSAMYFCASRDRNYGYTFGSGTRLTVV.